This TCR beta chain stems from a study of cytomegalovirus exposure and HLA in healthy donors. The count of this clone is one. Donors were drawn from the approximately 120-subject validation cohort, separate from the approximately 700-subject first cohort. TCRdb's table, derived via immunoSEQ multiplex PCR, lists solely in-frame clones and lacks some. The profile shows about 360,000 clones, around 86% of them singletons. This TCR was sampled from a woman in her late teens or twenties in good health and CMV-seronegative. Source material: PBMCs.

The CDR3 coding sequence is TGTGCCATTTCGGGATTGGAATCGAGAACAGATACGCAGTATTTT. Translating gives CAISGLESRTDTQYF. The gene calls are TRBV2 and TRBJ2-3, with D tentatively TRBD2 (5 bases). Germline loops: CDR1 SNHLY, CDR2 FYNNEI. The CDR3 runs 15 residues. With 10 bases removed from V and 3 bases from J, the gap between germline ends came to 20 bases.